The 31 T cell receptor beta chains listed next were all sequenced from one sample in a study of shared clonotypes between healthy human individuals. Cells designated naive CD8 were CD45RO-negative and were positively selected for CCR7, with terminally differentiated effector memory CD45RA+ cells excluded. Sequencing used immunoSEQ multiplex PCR; TCRdb keeps in-frame clones, though not all of them. The repertoire includes over 2 million clones, around 96% of them detected once, and more than 0.95% sits in the top ten. Input material: naive CD8+ T cells sorted from blood. The source of these receptors is a man in his late teens or twenties in good health.

The chain joins TRBV4-1 to TRBJ1-2; TRBD1 is a possible D gene (6 bases). The germline V gene has CDR1 MGHRA and CDR2 YSYEKL. The CDR3 is made up of 15 amino acids. Trimming removed 2 bases from V and 7 bases from J, with 17 bases in between. The CDR3 DNA is TGCGCCAGCAGCCAAAGGGACACGACACTTAGTGGCTACACCTTC. Translating it yields CASSQRDTTLSGYTF.

This chain connects TRBV27 to TRBJ2-7; the D gene could be TRBD1 or TRBD2 (5 bases each). Germline CDR1 MNHEY, CDR2 SMNVEV (reference sequence). V lost 8 bases to trimming and J lost 3 bases, with 11 bases between them. This CDR3 contains 12 residues. CDR3 in amino acids: CASRGVHYEQYF. As DNA, the CDR3 is TGTGCCAGCCGAGGGGTTCACTACGAGCAGTACTTC.

V gene TRBV11-2 combines with J gene TRBJ2-3; 10 bases are a match to TRBD2. This CDR3 is built from 16 residues. Germline V gene data show CDR1 as SGHAT and CDR2 as FQNNGV. V shed 2 bases and J 2 bases; nucleotides not matched to a gene: 4. The CDR3 spells CASSLSGGAYTDTQYF. The CDR3 coding sequence is TGTGCCAGCAGCTTAAGCGGGGGGGCCTACACAGATACGCAGTATTTT.

The gene calls are TRBV6-6 and TRBJ2-5; a weak D match, TRBD2 (6 bases). Germline-derived CDR1 and CDR2 are MNHNY and SVGAGI (reference sequence). Trimming left V 5 bases short and J 7 bases short, with 20 bases between. This CDR3 region has 15 residues. As DNA, the CDR3 is TGTGCCAGCAGTCCCTCGGCCGGGGGACGCGGGACCCAGTACTTC. This translates into CASSPSAGGRGTQYF.

V is TRBV6-5 and J is TRBJ2-2, with 8 bases lining up with TRBD2. Germline CDR1 reads MNHEY; CDR2 reads SVGAGI. Germline trimming cut 0 bases from V and 7 bases from J; bases unmatched to any gene: 4. The CDR3 has 15 amino acids. The CDR3 spells CASSYSPGLVGELFF. As DNA, the CDR3 is TGTGCCAGCAGTTACTCGCCGGGACTAGTCGGGGAGCTGTTTTTT.

With regard to this clone: This same CDR3 is encoded by further DNA sequences in the sample. The chain is built from TRBV7-9 and TRBJ2-7; the D is unclear. Germline V lookup: CDR1 SEHNR, CDR2 FQNEAQ (reference sequence). This CDR3 spans 13 amino acids. V shed 4 bases and J shed 4 bases, with 11 bases lying between them. CDR3 bases: TGTGCCAGCAGCTCCTCCCCTAGTTACGAGCAGTACTTC. Translation gives CASSSSPSYEQYF.

The chain couples TRBV30 to TRBJ2-7, with TRBD1 matching over 12 bases. This CDR3 is 12 amino acids long. Germline V lookup: CDR1 GTSNPN, CDR2 SVGIG (reference sequence). The chain's CDR3 is CATGTGGHEQYF. CDR3 sequence (DNA): TGTGCAACCGGGACAGGGGGCCACGAGCAGTACTTC.

The genes are TRBV25-1 and TRBJ2-1; D is possibly TRBD1 (6 bases). CDR3 length equals 13 residues. From germline, CDR1 is MGHDK and CDR2 SYGVNS. Trimming removed 7 bases at V and 9 bases at J, with 16 bases between. The CDR3 bases are TGTGCCAGCACGGAACAGGGTAGGATTGAGCAGTTCTTC. Translated: CASTEQGRIEQFF.

The chain has TRBV29-1 and TRBJ1-2; D is unresolved. Germline assignment: CDR1 SQVTM and CDR2 ANQGSEA. Trimming pared 0 bases from V and 1 base from J, leaving 6 bases between. CDR3 size: 13 residues. In DNA, the CDR3 is TGCAGCGTTGAAGATTCACTTAACTATGGCTACACCTTC. This gives the protein CSVEDSLNYGYTF.

The gene calls are TRBV6-5 and TRBJ2-5; 8 bases fit TRBD1. The V gene end was trimmed by 6 bases and the J gene end by 2 bases; junction bases not matched to a gene: 2. This CDR3 spans 13 amino acids. In germline, CDR1 is MNHEY, CDR2 SVGAGI. Written as DNA, the CDR3 is TGTGCCAGCAGGGGGACAGGACAAGAGACCCAGTACTTC. It translates to CASRGTGQETQYF.

This clone occurred a few times. V and J are TRBV30 and TRBJ1-1; D gene unclear. The germline V gene encodes CDR1 GTSNPN and CDR2 SVGIG (reference sequence). The CDR3 is 12 residues long. The germline V and J ends were trimmed by 0 bases and 7 bases, with 9 bases remaining between them. DNA of the CDR3: TGTGCCTGGAGTGTGGTGAGATTTGAAGCTTTCTTT. Amino acids: CAWSVVRFEAFF.

The chain carries TRBV4-1 and TRBJ1-2; D unclear. Germline CDR1 reads MGHRA; CDR2 reads YSYEKL. V shed 1 base and J shed 8 bases, with 11 bases lying between them. The CDR3 length is 13 residues. The CDR3 sequence is CASSQAYEGGYTF. DNA of the CDR3: TGCGCCAGCAGCCAAGCCTATGAGGGCGGCTACACCTTC.

This clone was seen only once. The rearrangement uses TRBV2 and TRBJ1-2; 11 bases are shared with TRBD1. After removal of 7 bases from V and 8 bases from J, the junction contained 6 bases not matched to a gene. The germline gives CDR1 SNHLY, CDR2 FYNNEI. This CDR3 spans 13 amino acids. Written as DNA, the CDR3 is TGTGCCAGCATTGGACAGGGGGCCGGGGGCTACACCTTC. This encodes CASIGQGAGGYTF.

This rearrangement joins TRBV7-9 to TRBJ2-2; TRBD2 might be the D (5 bases). V was shortened by 5 bases and J by 1 base, with 14 bases between the two germline ends. This CDR3 is 16 amino acids long. CDR1 and CDR2 (germline): SEHNR, FQNEAQ (reference sequence). Written as DNA, the CDR3 is TGTGCCAGCAGCCCAGCTTCGGGAAGGAACACCGGGGAGCTGTTTTTT. Translated: CASSPASGRNTGELFF.

The V call is TRBV4-1, the J call TRBJ2-7; 8 nucleotides line up with TRBD1. Germline V gives CDR1 MGHRA, CDR2 YSYEKL. Germline trimming cut 4 bases from V and 6 bases from J; bases unmatched to any gene: 14. The CDR3 is 16 amino acids. CDR3 nucleotides: TGCGCCAGCAGCCCGGATTGGGGGCAGGGGGCAGGCGAGCAGTACTTC. As protein: CASSPDWGQGAGEQYF.

V is TRBV15 and J is TRBJ2-5; the D is unclear. V lost 4 bases and J 5 bases, leaving 11 bases between the germline ends. Germline CDR1 is LNHNV and CDR2 is YYDKDF (reference sequence). The CDR3 totals 13 residues. For the CDR3, the DNA is TGTGCCACCAGCACTTCCCCCCAGGAGACCCAGTACTTC. Translation: CATSTSPQETQYF.

The CDR3 sequence: CASSIGAGSLLEQYF. CDR3 DNA sequence: TGTGCCAGTAGTATCGGAGCAGGCAGCCTATTAGAGCAGTACTTC. The V and J genes are TRBV19 and TRBJ2-7; no clear D gene. Germline V lookup: CDR1 LNHDA, CDR2 SQIVND (reference sequence). Trimming left V 3 bases short and J 7 bases short, with 19 bases between. The CDR3 loop spans 15 amino acids.

This sequence joins TRBV13 and TRBJ2-3, with unresolved D. CDR1 is PRHDT, CDR2 FYEKMQ, per germline (reference sequence). The V and J ends lost 4 bases and 4 bases respectively, with 3 bases between them. CDR3 length: 11 residues. The CDR3 sequence is CASSWADTQYF. The CDR3 coding sequence is TGTGCCAGCAGCTGGGCAGATACGCAGTATTTT.

Notes on this clone: The identical CDR3 is also encoded by other nucleotide sequences in the sample. The rearrangement joins TRBV7-9 to TRBJ2-5; the D is unclear. In germline, CDR1 is SEHNR, CDR2 FQNEAQ (reference sequence). This CDR3 has 13 residues. The ends were cut back, 5 bases at V and 1 base at J, with 8 bases in the middle. CDR3 bases: TGTGCCAGCAGCCCCCCCCTCCAAGAGACCCAGTACTTC. Translation gives CASSPPLQETQYF. Based on the CDR3 plus reference TRBV7-9 and TRBJ2-5, the full variable domain is DTGVSQNPRHKITKRGQNVTFRCDPISEHNRLYWYRQTLGQGPEFLTYFQNEAQLEKSRLLSDRFSAERPKGSFSTLEIQRTEQGDSAMYLCASSPPLQETQYFGPGTRLLVL.

The rearrangement links TRBV12-5 to TRBJ2-1; TRBD1 might be the D (6 bases). V was pared by 6 bases and J by 6 bases, with 9 bases between. From germline, CDR1 is LGHNT and CDR2 FRNRAP. This CDR3 contains 12 residues. The CDR3 DNA sequence: TGTGCTAGTGGCAGGGGCGGCAATGAGCAGTTCTTC. It specifies CASGRGGNEQFF.

This clone was detected once. The chain joins TRBV6-5 to TRBJ2-2; the match to TRBD2 covers 7 bases. V gave up 6 bases and J gave up 7 bases; unmatched junction bases: 8. This CDR3 spans 14 amino acids. The germline CDR1 and CDR2 sequences are MNHEY and SVGAGI. CDR3 sequence: CASSPTGEGGELFF. The DNA for the CDR3 is TGTGCCAGCAGCCCGACTGGGGAGGGCGGGGAGCTGTTTTTT.

As concerns this clone: At one boundary the junction diverges from the germline segment, which might be a read error. The J gene is TRBJ1-2, the V gene TRBV5-6; D call uncertain. The CDR3 runs 15 residues. Germline V lookup: CDR1 SGHDT, CDR2 YYEEEE. The CDR3 spells CASNLARVHNYGYTF. The CDR3 DNA reads TGTGCCAGCAACTTGGCCCGGGTCCACAACTATGGCTACACCTTC.

The CDR3 DNA reads as TGTGCCAGCAGTTTAAATGGGCTAGCGGGGGGGTTAGAGACCCAGTACTTC. It yields the protein CASSLNGLAGGLETQYF. The chain uses TRBV28 and TRBJ2-5; 12 nucleotides align to TRBD2. J lost 4 bases, V lost 2 bases, and 8 bases had no gene match. Germline V gives CDR1 MDHEN, CDR2 SYDVKM. There are 17 residues in the CDR3.

The chain couples TRBV6-5 to TRBJ2-2; D uncertain. This CDR3 region has 12 residues. V shed 0 bases and J shed 8 bases, with 4 bases lying between them. Per germline, CDR1 MNHEY and CDR2 SVGAGI. For the CDR3, the DNA is TGTGCCAGCAGTTACTCCTGGGGGGAGCTGTTTTTT. This gives the protein CASSYSWGELFF.

To note about this clone: This sample includes further DNA sequences coding for the same CDR3. The chain has TRBV6-5 and TRBJ2-3; D is possibly TRBD1 (6 bases). Germline V lookup: CDR1 MNHEY, CDR2 SVGAGI. The CDR3 is 13 residues long. V lost 5 bases, J lost 4 bases, and 10 bases lay in between. The CDR3 region is CASSQGQSDTQYF. The CDR3 DNA follows: TGTGCCAGCAGTCAAGGACAGTCAGATACGCAGTATTTT.

As DNA, the CDR3 is TGTGCCAGCAGTTTATTGGGACCCGGGACAGAGTCGAACACCGGGGAGCTGTTTTTT. This sequence encodes CASSLLGPGTESNTGELFF. The chain links TRBV27 to TRBJ2-2; 7 nucleotides match TRBD1. The trim removed 1 base at V and 0 bases at J, leaving 11 bases unmatched. Germline V gives CDR1 MNHEY, CDR2 SMNVEV (reference sequence). There are 19 residues in the CDR3.

The gene calls are TRBV11-3 and TRBJ2-2; D not resolved. This CDR3 spans 12 amino acids. Germline values: CDR1 SGHNT, CDR2 YENEEA. Trimming removed 5 bases from V and 8 bases from J, with 9 bases in between. DNA for the CDR3: TGTGCCAGCAGCCCTGGCGAGGGGGAGCTGTTTTTT. Protein product: CASSPGEGELFF.

This chain uses TRBV10-3 with TRBJ2-5, with D possibly matching TRBD1 (6 bases). This CDR3 region has 12 residues. CDR1 is ENHRY, CDR2 SYGVKD, per germline. V was pared by 6 bases and J by 2 bases, with 7 bases between. CDR3 sequence reads: CAIRQGQETQYF. CDR3 nucleotides: TGTGCCATCAGACAGGGACAAGAGACCCAGTACTTC.

The chain recombines TRBV5-4 with TRBJ1-1; D ambiguous. The CDR3 is 13 residues long. Germline loops: CDR1 SGHNT, CDR2 YYREEE (reference sequence). V was trimmed by 4 bases and J by 3 bases, leaving 10 bases between them. The CDR3 nucleotides read TGTGCCAGCAGCATGACCGGATACACTGAAGCTTTCTTT. It specifies CASSMTGYTEAFF.

The chain has TRBV2 and TRBJ2-5; 7 bases line up with TRBD1. Germline CDR1 SNHLY, CDR2 FYNNEI. This CDR3 has 14 residues. The ends lost 8 bases at V and 2 bases at J; junction bases unmatched: 8. The CDR3 loop reads CASGYRDSQETQYF. CDR3 coding DNA: TGTGCCAGCGGGTACCGGGACAGTCAAGAGACCCAGTACTTC.

CDR3 region: CASRTAGGETQYF. In DNA form, the CDR3 reads TGTGCCAGCAGGACAGCGGGAGGAGAGACCCAGTACTTC. The J gene is TRBJ2-5, the V gene TRBV6-1; 9 bases agree with TRBD2. CDR1 is MNHNS and CDR2 is SASEGT in the germline V gene. This CDR3 has 13 amino acids. V gave up 6 bases and J gave up 4 bases; unmatched junction bases: 3.